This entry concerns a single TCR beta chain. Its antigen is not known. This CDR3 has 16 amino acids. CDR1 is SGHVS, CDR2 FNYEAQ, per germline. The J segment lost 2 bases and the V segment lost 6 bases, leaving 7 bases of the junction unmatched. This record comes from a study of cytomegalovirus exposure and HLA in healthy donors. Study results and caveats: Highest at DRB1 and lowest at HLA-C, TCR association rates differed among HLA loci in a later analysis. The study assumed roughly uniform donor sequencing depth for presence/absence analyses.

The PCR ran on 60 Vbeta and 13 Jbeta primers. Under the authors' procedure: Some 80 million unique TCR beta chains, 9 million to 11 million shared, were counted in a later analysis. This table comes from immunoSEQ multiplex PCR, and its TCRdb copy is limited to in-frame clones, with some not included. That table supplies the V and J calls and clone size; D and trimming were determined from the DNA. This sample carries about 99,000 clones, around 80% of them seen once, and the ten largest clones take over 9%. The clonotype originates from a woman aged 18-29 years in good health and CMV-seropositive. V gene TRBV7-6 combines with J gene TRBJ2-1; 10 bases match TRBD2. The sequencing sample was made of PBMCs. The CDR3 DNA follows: TGTGCCAGCAGTTCCGGGGGACTAGCGACCTACAATGAGCAGTTCTTC. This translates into CASSSGGLATYNEQFF. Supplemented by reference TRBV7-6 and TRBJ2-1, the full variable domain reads GAGVSQSPRYKVTKRGQDVALRCDPISGHVSLYWYRQALGQGPEFLTYFNYEAQQDKSGLPNDRFSAERPEGSISTLTIQRTEQRDSAMYRCASSSGGLATYNEQFFGPGTRLTVL.